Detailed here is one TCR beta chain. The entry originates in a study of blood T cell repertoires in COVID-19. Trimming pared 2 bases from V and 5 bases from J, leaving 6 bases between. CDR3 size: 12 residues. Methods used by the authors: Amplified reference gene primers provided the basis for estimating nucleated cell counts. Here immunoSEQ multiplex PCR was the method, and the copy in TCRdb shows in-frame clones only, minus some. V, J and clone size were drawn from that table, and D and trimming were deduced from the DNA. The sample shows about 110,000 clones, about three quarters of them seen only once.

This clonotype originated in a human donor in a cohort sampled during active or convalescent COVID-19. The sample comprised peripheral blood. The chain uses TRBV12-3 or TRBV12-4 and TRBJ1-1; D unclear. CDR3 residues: CASSLRRTEAFF. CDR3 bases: TGTGCCAGCAGTTTAAGGCGGACTGAAGCTTTCTTT.